This is a list of T cell receptor beta chains from one sample in a study of tumor-infiltrating lymphocytes in primary liver carcinoma. TCRdb reprocessed the multiplex PCR reads via MiXCR and lists one record per CDR3 protein. The repertoire has approximately 110,000 distinct CDR3 sequences, approximately 70% of them found once; the top ten carry approximately 10%. The sequenced sample was liver tumor tissue from sampling region 1. The receptors shown here come from a woman aged 55-75 years with primary liver carcinoma and hepatitis B virus infection. Each CDR3 is given with its conserved first and last residue. A D gene is named only where the DNA matches it firmly. The size entry is marked missing in some rows and otherwise reads once, few, many or a size class.

>TRBD1|NA|TRBJ1-4|TRBV12-3/TRBV12-4
TGTGTCAGCAAACAGGGGGCCGATGAAAAACTGTTTTTT
CVSKQGADEKLFF
>NA|NA|TRBJ2-7|TRBV20-1
TGCAGTGCCATTCGGCCGGATACCTACGAGCAGTACTTC
CSAIRPDTYEQYF
>TRBD2|NA|TRBJ2-5|TRBV11-2
TGTGCCAGCAGTATTGGACTAGCCCTGGAGGAGACCCAGTACTTC
CASSIGLALEETQYF
>NA|NA|TRBJ2-1|TRBV7-2
TGTGCCAGCAGCTCACCCGACCCGCAGGGGTTCTTC
CASSSPDPQGFF
>NA|many|TRBJ1-5|TRBV12-3/TRBV12-4
TGTGCCAGCAGTTTAAGTTTACGGGGCAATCAGCCCCAGCATTTT
CASSLSLRGNQPQHF
>NA|NA|TRBJ2-2|TRBV5-6
TGTGCCAGCAGCTTGGTGGGGGGAGACACCGGGGAGCTGTTTTTT
CASSLVGGDTGELFF
>NA|NA|TRBJ1-1|TRBV11-2
TGTGCCAGCACCTCGACAGTGAACACTGAAGCTTTCTTC
CASTSTVNTEAFF
>TRBD2|once|TRBJ2-1|TRBV29-1
TGCAGTGTTGCGAATAGCGGGGTGCCCGTGGAGTTCTTC
CSVANSGVPVEFF
>TRBD1|many|TRBJ1-5|TRBV6-1
TGTGCCAGCAGTGATCGCGGGACCCGGGACAGGTATCAGCCCCAGCATTTT
CASSDRGTRDRYQPQHF
>TRBD2|NA|TRBJ2-7|TRBV11-2
TGCACCAGCAGCCAAGGGCTAGCGGGAGGTTACGAACAGTACTTC
CTSSQGLAGGYEQYF
>NA|few|TRBJ2-7|TRBV21-1
TGTGCCAGCAATCTCGGGACAGGTGGCTACGAGCAGTACTTC
CASNLGTGGYEQYF
>TRBD1|NA|TRBJ2-4|TRBV4-2
TGTGCCAGCAGCCAATCCTACACAACAGGGACAGCCGAAAACATTCAGTGCTTC
CASSQSYTTGTAENIQCF
>TRBD1|many|TRBJ2-2|TRBV5-5
TGTGCCAGCAGCTTGGCCCAGGGGGCACCAAAGACGAACACCGGGGAGCTGTTTTTT
CASSLAQGAPKTNTGELFF
>NA|NA|TRBJ2-3|TRBV11-2
TGTGCCAGCAGCCTCGGGTCTAGTACAGATACGCAGTATTTT
CASSLGSSTDTQYF
>NA|many|TRBJ1-1|TRBV6-5
TGTGCCAGCAGTTACTCGGGTAGGGGAGGGACTGAAGCTTTCTTT
CASSYSGRGGTEAFF
>TRBD1|once|TRBJ1-5|TRBV5-1
TGCGTCAGCAGCTTGGACGGGACAGGGGGCTATCAGCCCCAGCATTTT
CVSSLDGTGGYQPQHF
>NA|NA|TRBJ1-6|TRBV20-1
TGCACCGCAGCTCGGGTTAATAATTCACCCCTCCACTTT
CTAARVNNSPLHF
>TRBD1|NA|TRBJ1-6|TRBV5-1
TGCGCCAGCAGCCTGGGACAGGGCAATAATTCACCCCTCCACTTT
CASSLGQGNNSPLHF
>NA|once|TRBJ2-7|TRBV11-1
TGTGCCAGCAGCTTAATAGGGGCCGGTCCTAGCTACGAGCAGTACTTC
CASSLIGAGPSYEQYF
>TRBD2|many|TRBJ2-1|TRBV6-1
TGTGCCAGCAGTGAATTTGCGGGGGGTCACAATGAGCAGTTCTTC
CASSEFAGGHNEQFF
>NA|NA|TRBJ2-1|TRBV11-2
TGTGCCAGCAGCTTGGACCCCGATAGCTCCTACAATGAGCAGTTGTTC
CASSLDPDSSYNEQLF
>NA|many|TRBJ2-1|TRBV12-3/TRBV12-4
TGTGCCAGCAGCTGGGGACTGAACAATGAGCAGTTCTTC
CASSWGLNNEQFF
>NA|few|TRBJ1-1|TRBV5-1
TGCGCCAGCAGCTTGACAGCGAACACTGAAGCTTTCTTT
CASSLTANTEAFF
>NA|NA|TRBJ2-3|TRBV11-3
TGCGCCAACAGCTCGGACATCAGCACAGATACGCAGTATTTT
CANSSDISTDTQYF
>TRBD2|NA|TRBJ2-6|TRBV7-9
TGTTCCAGCAGCTTACTAGCGGATTACTCTGGGGCCAACGTCCTGACTTTC
CSSSLLADYSGANVLTF
>NA|few|TRBJ2-2|TRBV28
TGTGCCAGCAGAAGGGCCCACTACACCGGGGAGCTGTTTTTT
CASRRAHYTGELFF
>TRBD2|once|TRBJ2-1|TRBV29-1
TGCAGCGTTGAAGGGACTAGCGGTCACAAAGAGCAGTTCTTC
CSVEGTSGHKEQFF
>NA|many|TRBJ2-3|TRBV13
TGTGCCAGCAGCTCACCCCGACAGGATAGCACAGATACGCAGTATTTT
CASSSPRQDSTDTQYF
>NA|NA|TRBJ2-5|TRBV11-2
TGTGCCATCAGCTACTCCCGTGGCAGCGAGAGAGAGACCCAGTACTTC
CAISYSRGSERETQYF
>NA|NA|TRBJ1-2|TRBV11-2
TGTGCCAGCAGCTTTGACCCGGGAGCAATCTATGGCCACACCTTC
CASSFDPGAIYGHTF
>TRBD2|NA|TRBJ2-1|TRBV4-1
TGCGCCAGCAGCCAAGTAGGACTAGCGGGAGTCTACGGAAATGTGCAGTTCTTC
CASSQVGLAGVYGNVQFF
>NA|few|TRBJ1-2|TRBV29-1
TGCAGCGTGGAAGCGGGGATTAACTATGGCTACACCTTC
CSVEAGINYGYTF